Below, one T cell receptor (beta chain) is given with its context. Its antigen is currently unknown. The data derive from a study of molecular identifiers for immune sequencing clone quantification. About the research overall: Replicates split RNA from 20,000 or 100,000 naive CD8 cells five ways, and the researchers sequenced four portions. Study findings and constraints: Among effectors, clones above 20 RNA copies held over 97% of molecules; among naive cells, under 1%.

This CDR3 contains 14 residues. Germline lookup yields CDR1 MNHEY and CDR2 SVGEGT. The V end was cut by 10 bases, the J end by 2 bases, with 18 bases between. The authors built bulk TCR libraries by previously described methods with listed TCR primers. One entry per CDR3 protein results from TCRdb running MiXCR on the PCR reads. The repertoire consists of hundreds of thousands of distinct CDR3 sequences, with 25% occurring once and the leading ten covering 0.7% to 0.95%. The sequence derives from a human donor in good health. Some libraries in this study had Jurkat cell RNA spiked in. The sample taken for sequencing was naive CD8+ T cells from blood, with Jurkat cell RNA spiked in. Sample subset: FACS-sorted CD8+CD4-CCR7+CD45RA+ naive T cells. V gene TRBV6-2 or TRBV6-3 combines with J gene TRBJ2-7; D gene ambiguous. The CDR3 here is CATRVASSTYEQYF. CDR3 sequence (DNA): TGTGCCACCCGCGTCGCGTCCAGTACCTACGAGCAGTACTTC.